These 4 T cell receptor beta chains were all obtained from the same sample, sequenced in a study of Ad26.COV2.S vaccination and SARS-CoV-2 variants. Documented treatment: over 15 received Ad26.COV2.S at low or high dose, single or two shots; several received placebo; per-sample allocation not given. Collection of samples fell on day 63 after the first vaccine or placebo injection. TCRdb's table, derived via immunoSEQ multiplex PCR, lists solely in-frame clones and lacks some. The table lists some 330,000 clones, 85% to 90% of them singletons. The sample was peripheral blood, taken in a trial of Ad26.COV2.S vaccine versus placebo. These receptors all stem from a person between 18 and 59 years old who received the Ad26.COV2.S COVID-19 vaccine or a placebo.

The chain links TRBV7-2 to TRBJ1-4, with D possibly TRBD1 on 5 matching bases. This CDR3 is 15 amino acids long. The V end was cut by 2 bases, the J end by 8 bases, with 15 bases between. Per germline, CDR1 SGHTA and CDR2 FQGNSA. The CDR3 protein is CASSLMPTEGEKLFF. The CDR3 region has the DNA TGTGCCAGCAGCTTAATGCCCACCGAGGGGGAAAAACTGTTTTTT.

CDR3 sequence: CASSVWGAGANVLTF. The CDR3 bases are TGTGCCAGCAGTGTTTGGGGGGCCGGGGCCAACGTCCTGACTTTC. V gene TRBV6-4 combines with J gene TRBJ2-6, with D tentatively TRBD1 or TRBD2 (6 bases each). The CDR3 runs 15 residues. Per germline, CDR1 MRHNA and CDR2 SNTAGT. Trimming pared 4 bases from V and 4 bases from J, leaving 11 bases between.

The CDR3 coding sequence is TGCGCCAGCAGCCAAGACAGGGGAACTGGAAACACCATATATTTT. This encodes CASSQDRGTGNTIYF. This chain connects TRBV4-3 to TRBJ1-3, with a tentative D call TRBD1 (6 bases). The germline CDR1 and CDR2 sequences are LGHNA and YSLEER. V was cut by 0 bases and J by 2 bases, with 8 bases left in between. This CDR3 has 15 residues.

V gene TRBV6-5 combines with J gene TRBJ1-1; D is perhaps TRBD1 (5 bases). CDR3 length equals 16 residues. The germline gives CDR1 MNHEY, CDR2 SVGAGI. The V and J ends lost 2 bases and 1 base respectively, with 14 bases between them. The chain's CDR3 is CASSYRPWGGNTEAFF. The DNA of the CDR3 is TGTGCCAGCAGTTACCGACCGTGGGGGGGGAACACTGAAGCTTTCTTT.